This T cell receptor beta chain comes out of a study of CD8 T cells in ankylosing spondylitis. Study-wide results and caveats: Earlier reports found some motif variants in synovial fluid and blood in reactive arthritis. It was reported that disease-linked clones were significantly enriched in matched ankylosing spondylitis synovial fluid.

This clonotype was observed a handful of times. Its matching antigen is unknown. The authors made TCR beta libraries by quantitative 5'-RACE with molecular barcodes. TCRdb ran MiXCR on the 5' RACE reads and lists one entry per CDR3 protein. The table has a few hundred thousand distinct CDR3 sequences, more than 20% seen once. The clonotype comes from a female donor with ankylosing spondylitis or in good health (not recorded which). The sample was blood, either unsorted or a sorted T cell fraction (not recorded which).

CDR3 residues: CASRTVSYEQYF. In DNA, the CDR3 is TGTGCCAGCAGGACGGTCTCCTACGAGCAGTACTTC. The chain couples TRBV6-2 or TRBV6-3 to TRBJ2-7; no firm D call. Germline lookup yields CDR1 MNHEY and CDR2 SVGEGT. The ends were cut back, 6 bases at V and 0 bases at J, with 6 bases in the middle. The CDR3 is 12 residues long.